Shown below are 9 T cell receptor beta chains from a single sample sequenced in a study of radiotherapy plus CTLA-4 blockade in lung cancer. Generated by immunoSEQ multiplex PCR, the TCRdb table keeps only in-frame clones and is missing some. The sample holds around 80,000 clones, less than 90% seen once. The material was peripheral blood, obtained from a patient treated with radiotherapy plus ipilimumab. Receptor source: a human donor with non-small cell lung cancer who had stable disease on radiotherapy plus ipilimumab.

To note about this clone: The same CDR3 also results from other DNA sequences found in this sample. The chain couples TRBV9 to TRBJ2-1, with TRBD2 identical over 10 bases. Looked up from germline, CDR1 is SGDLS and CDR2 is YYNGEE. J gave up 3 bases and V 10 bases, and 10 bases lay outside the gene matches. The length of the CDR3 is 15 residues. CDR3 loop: CASSPLAGDYNEQFF. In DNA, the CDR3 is TGTGCCTCCTCCCCTCTAGCGGGGGACTACAATGAGCAGTTCTTC.

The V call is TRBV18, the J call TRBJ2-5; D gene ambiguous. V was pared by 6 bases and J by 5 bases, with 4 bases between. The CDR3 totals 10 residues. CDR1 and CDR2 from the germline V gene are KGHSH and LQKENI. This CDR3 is CASSEETQYF. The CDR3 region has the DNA TGTGCCAGCTCCGAGGAGACCCAGTACTTC.

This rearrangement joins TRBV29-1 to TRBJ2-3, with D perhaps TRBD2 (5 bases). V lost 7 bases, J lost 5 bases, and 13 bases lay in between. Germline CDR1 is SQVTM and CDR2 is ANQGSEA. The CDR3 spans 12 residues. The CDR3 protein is CSGRAGRDTQYF. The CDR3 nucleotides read TGCAGCGGGCGGGCGGGTAGAGATACGCAGTATTTT.

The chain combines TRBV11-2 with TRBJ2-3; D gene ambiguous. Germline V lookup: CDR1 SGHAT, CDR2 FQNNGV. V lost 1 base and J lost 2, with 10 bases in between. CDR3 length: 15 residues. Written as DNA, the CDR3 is TGTGCCAGCAGCTTAGTGGGGTATCTCACAGATACGCAGTATTTT. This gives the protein CASSLVGYLTDTQYF.

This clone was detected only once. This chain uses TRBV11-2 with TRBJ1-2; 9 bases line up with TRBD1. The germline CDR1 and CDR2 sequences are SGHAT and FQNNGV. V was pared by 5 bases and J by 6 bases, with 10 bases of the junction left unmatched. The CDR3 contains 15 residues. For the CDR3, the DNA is TGTGCCAGCAGCGGATACCGGGACAGGGCGGATGGCTACACCTTC. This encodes CASSGYRDRADGYTF.

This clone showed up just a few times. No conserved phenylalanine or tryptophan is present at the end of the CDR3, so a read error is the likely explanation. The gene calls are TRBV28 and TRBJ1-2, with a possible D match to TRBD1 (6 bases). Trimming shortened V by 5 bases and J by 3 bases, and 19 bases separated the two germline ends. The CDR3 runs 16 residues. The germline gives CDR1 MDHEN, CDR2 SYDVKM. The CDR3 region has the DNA TGTGCCAGCAGTCCCGCGCCGCCGGGGGCCTACTATGGCTACACCCTC. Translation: CASSPAPPGAYYGYTL.

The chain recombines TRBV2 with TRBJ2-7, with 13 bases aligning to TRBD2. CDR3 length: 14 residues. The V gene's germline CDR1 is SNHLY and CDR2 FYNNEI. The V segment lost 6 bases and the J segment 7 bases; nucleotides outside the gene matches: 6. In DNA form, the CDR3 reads TGTGCCAGCAGCCCTGGACTAGCGGGGGTTGAGCAGTACTTC. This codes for CASSPGLAGVEQYF.

The CDR3 coding sequence is TGTGCCAGCACTGTCCCCACAGGGGAACCCTACGAGCAGTACTTC. Encoded protein: CASTVPTGEPYEQYF. The chain has TRBV27 and TRBJ2-7; 7 nucleotides match TRBD1. The V and J ends lost 7 bases and 2 bases, in that order; junction bases with no gene match: 11. Germline V CDR1 and CDR2: MNHEY, SMNVEV (reference sequence). The CDR3 length is 15 residues.

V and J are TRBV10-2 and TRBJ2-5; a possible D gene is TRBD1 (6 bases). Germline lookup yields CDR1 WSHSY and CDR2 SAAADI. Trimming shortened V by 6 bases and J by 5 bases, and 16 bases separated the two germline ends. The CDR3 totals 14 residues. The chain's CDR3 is CASREGQPRETQYF. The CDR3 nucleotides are TGCGCCAGCAGAGAAGGACAGCCGCGGGAGACCCAGTACTTC.